In this sample, the clone carrying this TCR beta chain turned up many times. Antigen specificity is unknown. The sample comes from a study of T cells in Graves' hyperthyroidism and ophthalmopathy. Study-wide findings and caveats: Within blood appeared most thyroid clonotypes that had expanded above 0.001.

Disease duration under 2 months; hyperthyroidism patients were aged 18 to 65. PBMCs were sourced from approximately 9.3 ml fresh peripheral blood. TCR beta CDR3 regions were amplified from RNA transcripts. Primed by the HTBI set, a first-round RT-PCR was run on the TCR CDR3. TCRdb recomputed calls from the multiplex PCR reads with MiXCR, one row per CDR3 protein. Among some 380,000 distinct CDR3 sequences, 13% were seen once, and the ten largest hold 20%. The CDR3 totals 13 residues. The germline gives CDR1 GTSNPN, CDR2 SVGIG (reference sequence). Deletions cut 4 bases from V and 5 bases from J, with 11 bases between.

The sequenced sample was blood. The sequence was collected from a young man with Graves' hyperthyroidism that later progressed to Graves' ophthalmopathy. V usage is TRBV30 and J usage is TRBJ1-4, with D tentatively TRBD1 (5 bases). The CDR3 loop is CAWIGAGNEKLFF. CDR3 sequence (DNA): TGTGCCTGGATTGGAGCAGGGAATGAAAAACTGTTTTTT.